This TCR beta chain comes out of a study of CD8 T cells in ankylosing spondylitis. Overall study results and limits: Certain motif variants had earlier appeared in reactive arthritis synovial fluid and blood. What appeared characteristic of ankylosing spondylitis blood was a TCR beta motif of eight or nine highly homologous variants. In peripheral blood, disease-linked CD8+ clones occurred at relatively low frequencies. Matched ankylosing spondylitis synovial fluid reportedly showed significant enrichment of disease-linked clones.

As the method for making TCR beta libraries, quantitative 5'-RACE with molecular barcodes was used. TCRdb independently ran MiXCR on the 5' RACE reads; one entry per CDR3 protein. The table includes about 440,000 distinct CDR3 sequences, approximately 17% detected once. The V gene lost 0 bases and the J gene lost 6 bases, with 16 bases spanning the gap. Germline V gene lookup returns CDR1 SGHRS and CDR2 YFSETQ. The CDR3 totals 16 residues. Only a few counts were recorded for this clonotype. The antigen is unknown. Specimen: blood, either unsorted or a sorted T cell fraction (not recorded which). The clonotype was recovered from a male donor with ankylosing spondylitis. The chain uses TRBV5-1 and TRBJ2-4, with D perhaps assigned TRBD1 or TRBD2 (5 bases each). The CDR3 DNA reads TGCGCCAGCAGCTTGGCCGAGGGGCTCAAGGGAAACATTCAGTACTTC. Its protein product is CASSLAEGLKGNIQYF.